The clone carrying this T cell receptor beta chain has more than one count but fewer than ten. Its antigen remains unknown. TCRdb redid the calling of the 5' RACE reads with MiXCR, one entry per CDR3 protein. The sample has 50,000 to 60,000 distinct CDR3 sequences; approximately 12% are singletons. The source of the sample is a study of early T cells in non-severe SARS-CoV-2 infection. Findings and limits, study-wide: Reliance on VDJdb matching favored anti-spike CD8 responses; private and CD4 specificities were missed.

Germline V lookup: CDR1 KGHSH, CDR2 LQKENI. V lost 3 bases to trimming and J lost 3 bases; unmatched junction nucleotides: 1. The CDR3 is made up of 15 amino acids. Sequenced sample: whole blood. This clonotype was obtained from an adult who was a healthcare worker with PCR-confirmed SARS-CoV-2 infection or an uninfected control (not recorded which). The chain couples TRBV18 to TRBJ2-7; 14 nucleotides line up with TRBD2. The CDR3 region is CASSPGLAGVYEQYF. CDR3 DNA: TGTGCCAGCTCACCGGGACTAGCGGGGGTCTACGAGCAGTACTTC.